One sample yielded the 2 T cell receptor beta chains listed below, sequenced in a study of T cells after yellow fever vaccination. MiXCR was run by TCRdb on the 5' RACE reads, yielding one entry per CDR3 protein. The sample records under 150,000 distinct CDR3 sequences, approximately 7.7% being singletons. This sample comprised CD4+ T cells sorted from PBMCs, obtained 5 days after the yellow fever booster vaccination. Source of these receptors: a man younger than 45 who received the YFV17D yellow fever vaccine.

This clonotype has more than one count but fewer than ten. The chain recombines TRBV5-1 with TRBJ1-2; D ambiguous. This CDR3 comprises 13 residues. Germline V gives CDR1 SGHRS, CDR2 YFSETQ. V dropped 0 bases and J dropped 8 bases, with 11 bases sitting between them. The CDR3 region is CASSLEYGMGYTF. Written as DNA, the CDR3 is TGCGCCAGCAGCTTGGAGTACGGGATGGGCTACACCTTC.

This clonotype was counted at least ten times. This chain uses TRBV25-1 with TRBJ1-2; TRBD1 aligns across 8 bases. The CDR3 contains 13 residues. J was trimmed by 3 bases and V by 5 bases; bases with no gene match: 2. Germline V gene lookup returns CDR1 MGHDK and CDR2 SYGVNS. The CDR3 coding sequence is TGTGCCAGCAGTCCGACAGGGGACTATGGCTACACCTTC. This sequence encodes CASSPTGDYGYTF.